These 20 T cell receptor beta chains came from one sample sequenced in a study of vaccination effects on CD4 cells after COVID-19. No antigens are known for them. Culture proceeded for nine to ten days, and CD4+ T cells were then isolated. Of the BNT162b2 and mRNA-1273 vaccines, participants received two doses of one or the other. TCRdb keeps only in-frame clones here, not all; method: immunoSEQ multiplex PCR. The sample shows tens of thousands of clones, approximately 73% of them seen only once. The sample was CD4+ T cells from PBMCs cultured without peptide, taken after COVID-19 vaccination. Every receptor here comes from a human donor who received a COVID-19 vaccine.

The rearrangement links TRBV27 to TRBJ2-1, with TRBD2 matching over 9 bases. V lost 3 bases and J lost 6; bases outside the gene matches: 6. Germline V CDR1 and CDR2: MNHEY, SMNVEV (reference sequence). The CDR3 spans 15 residues. The CDR3 spells CASSFRAGGSNEQFF. The CDR3 DNA is TGTGCCAGCAGTTTCCGAGCGGGGGGCTCCAATGAGCAGTTCTTC.

The V gene is TRBV27, the J gene TRBJ2-1; TRBD2 matches at 7 bases. Germline CDR1 reads MNHEY; CDR2 reads SMNVEV (reference sequence). CDR3 length: 17 amino acids. J was trimmed by 2 bases and V by 1 base; bases with no gene match: 8. CDR3 sequence reads: CASSLYIGLAAYNEQFF. As DNA, the CDR3 is TGTGCCAGCAGTTTATATATTGGGCTAGCGGCCTACAATGAGCAGTTCTTC.

Only one count was recorded for this clone. This chain joins TRBV7-2 and TRBJ1-2; 7 bases line up with TRBD1. The trim removed 1 base at V and 4 bases at J, leaving 3 bases unmatched. Germline CDR1 SGHTA, CDR2 FQGNSA. This CDR3 contains 14 residues. The CDR3 protein is CASSLGTGLYGYTF. The CDR3, as DNA: TGTGCCAGCAGCTTAGGGACAGGCCTCTATGGCTACACCTTC. Based on the CDR3 plus reference TRBV7-2 and TRBJ1-2, the full variable domain is GAGVSQSPSNKVTEKGKDVELRCDPISGHTALYWYRQSLGQGLEFLIYFQGNSAPDKSGLPSDRFSAERTGGSVSTLTIQRTQQEDSAVYLCASSLGTGLYGYTFGSGTRLTVV.

The chain combines TRBV6-4 with TRBJ2-1; TRBD2 agrees at 11 bases. Germline V CDR1 and CDR2: MRHNA, SNTAGT. Trimming took 5 bases from V and 9 from J; bases not matched to a gene: 9. The CDR3 consists of 15 residues. CDR3 DNA sequence: TGTGCCAGCAGTATTAGCGGGGGGGCCGTGATTGAGCAGTTCTTC. Protein sequence: CASSISGGAVIEQFF.

The chain links TRBV2 to TRBJ2-7; TRBD1 matches at 12 bases. CDR3 length: 19 amino acids. Germline lookup yields CDR1 SNHLY and CDR2 FYNNEI. J was trimmed by 6 bases and V by 6 bases; bases with no gene match: 21. The CDR3 reads CASRHFFGTGGSRTSEQYV. CDR3 bases: TGTGCCAGCAGGCATTTTTTCGGGACAGGGGGCTCTAGGACTTCCGAGCAGTACGTC.

The chain recombines TRBV12-2 with TRBJ2-5. TRBV12-2 is a listed pseudogene. The CDR3 covers 13 residues. DNA of the CDR3: TGTGCAAGTCGCTTACCAGCACCAGAGACCCAGTACTTC. It translates to CASRLPAPETQYF.

This clone was observed a handful of times. The CDR3, as DNA: TGTGCCAGCTCACCACGAAGGGAATCCTATAATTCACCCCTCCACTTT. Its translation: CASSPRRESYNSPLHF. The chain combines TRBV18 with TRBJ1-6; the D is unclear. The CDR3 extends over 16 amino acids. V lost 1 base to trimming and J lost 1 base, with 8 bases between them. Germline V gene sequence: CDR1 KGHSH, CDR2 LQKENI.

The chain has TRBV5-1 and TRBJ1-4, with a possible D match to TRBD1 (6 bases). Germline V gene lookup returns CDR1 SGHRS and CDR2 YFSETQ. The length of the CDR3 is 16 residues. V lost 0 bases, J lost 0 bases, and 9 bases lay in between. CDR3 nucleotide sequence: TGCGCCAGCAGCTTGGCAGGGGACGCAACTAATGAAAAACTGTTTTTT. Translating gives CASSLAGDATNEKLFF.

The chain recombines TRBV15 with TRBJ2-3; perhaps TRBD1 as D (8 bases). Germline V gene sequence: CDR1 LNHNV, CDR2 YYDKDF (reference sequence). Trimming took 1 base from V and 2 from J, leaving 19 bases between them. The CDR3 is 18 amino acids. CDR3 bases: TGTGCCACCAGCAGAGTCCGGGGAGGGACAGGTGACACAGATACGCAGTATTTT. Residues: CATSRVRGGTGDTDTQYF.

The chain uses TRBV18 and TRBJ2-5; D uncertain. Germline CDR1 and CDR2: KGHSH and LQKENI. The CDR3 is 11 residues long. V was cut by 1 base and J by 3 bases, with 0 bases left in between. The CDR3 coding sequence is TGTGCCAGCTCACCACAAGAGACCCAGTACTTC. Translating gives CASSPQETQYF.

This chain connects TRBV29-1 to TRBJ2-2; 7 nucleotides match TRBD2. V gave up 8 bases and J gave up 0 bases; unmatched junction bases: 6. The CDR3 is 14 residues long. Germline V CDR1 and CDR2: SQVTM, ANQGSEA. The CDR3 protein is CSCVSGSNTGELFF. DNA of the CDR3: TGCAGCTGCGTTAGCGGGTCGAACACCGGGGAGCTGTTTTTT.

The chain is built from TRBV5-5 and TRBJ1-2; the D is unclear. The CDR3 sequence is 15 residues long. Trimming cost V 4 bases and J 2 bases, with 15 bases left between them. Germline assignment: CDR1 SGHKS and CDR2 YYEKEE (reference sequence). Here the CDR3 reads CASSQQGRENYGYTF. The DNA of the CDR3 is TGTGCCAGCAGCCAACAAGGGAGAGAGAACTATGGCTACACCTTC.

This chain links TRBV9 with TRBJ2-3; TRBD2 matches at 7 bases. V gave up 0 bases and J gave up 1 base; unmatched junction bases: 2. The CDR3 contains 15 residues. Germline V lookup: CDR1 SGDLS, CDR2 YYNGEE. The CDR3 nucleotides are TGTGCCAGCAGCGTAGTCAGCGGGGGCACAGATACGCAGTATTTT. Its protein product is CASSVVSGGTDTQYF. The variable domain in full, completed from reference TRBV9 and TRBJ2-3, reads DSGVTQTPKHLITATGQRVTLRCSPRSGDLSVYWYQQSLDQGLQFLIQYYNGEERAKGNILERFSAQQFPDLHSELNLSSLELGDSALYFCASSVVSGGTDTQYFGPGTRLTVL.

V usage is TRBV7-2 and J usage is TRBJ1-4; 8 bases agree with TRBD1. This CDR3 is 15 amino acids long. Germline V CDR1 and CDR2: SGHTA, FQGNSA. After removal of 3 bases from V and 5 bases from J, the junction contained 5 bases not matched to a gene. The CDR3 DNA follows: TGTGCCAGCAGCTTCTGGACAGGGCAAAATGAAAAACTGTTTTTT. Its translation is CASSFWTGQNEKLFF.

The chain employs TRBV5-1 and TRBJ1-2; D unclear. The CDR3 is made up of 14 amino acids. With 7 bases removed from V and 0 bases from J, the gap between germline ends came to 13 bases. CDR1 is SGHRS, CDR2 YFSETQ, per germline. CDR3 loop: CASRTGTSNYGYTF. CDR3 DNA sequence: TGCGCCAGCCGGACGGGTACTTCTAACTATGGCTACACCTTC.

The chain uses TRBV7-9 and TRBJ1-4; D gene unclear. The CDR3 is 14 amino acids. The germline gives CDR1 SEHNR, CDR2 FQNEAQ (reference sequence). V lost 4 bases to trimming and J lost 3 bases, with 9 bases between them. As DNA, the CDR3 is TGTGCCAGCAGCTCTGCGACTTCTAATGAAAAACTGTTTTTT. Translation: CASSSATSNEKLFF.

V and J are TRBV5-1 and TRBJ1-2; 7 bases are shared with TRBD1. CDR3 length: 13 amino acids. J was trimmed by 7 bases and V by 2 bases; bases with no gene match: 5. Per the germline V gene, CDR1 is SGHRS and CDR2 is YFSETQ. CDR3: CASSLQGYGGYTF. The CDR3 coding sequence is TGCGCCAGCAGCTTACAGGGGTACGGTGGCTACACCTTC.

The chain joins TRBV19 to TRBJ1-1, with 8 positions matching TRBD1. Germline assignment: CDR1 LNHDA and CDR2 SQIVND (reference sequence). The CDR3 is 17 amino acids. V shed 3 bases, J shed 0 bases, and the junction held 9 bases outside the gene matches. The DNA for the CDR3 is TGTGCCAGTAGTATTTTCCTGAGACAGGGGTTGAACACTGAAGCTTTCTTT. Translated, it gives CASSIFLRQGLNTEAFF.

The chain carries TRBV10-1 and TRBJ2-3, with TRBD1 matching over 7 bases. The trim removed 6 bases at V and 4 bases at J, leaving 4 bases unmatched. CDR1 and CDR2 from the germline V gene are WNHNN and SYGVQD (reference sequence). The CDR3 has 13 residues. The CDR3 sequence: CASRAGTADTQYF. The DNA for the CDR3 is TGCGCCAGCAGGGCCGGGACAGCAGATACGCAGTATTTT.

This chain joins TRBV5-1 and TRBJ1-4, with 7 bases fitting TRBD1. CDR3 length: 15 amino acids. The V gene's germline CDR1 is SGHRS and CDR2 YFSETQ. With V trimmed by 4 bases and J by 8 bases, 11 bases remained unmatched. The CDR3 protein is CASSALTGPEEKLFF. The CDR3, as DNA: TGCGCCAGCAGCGCCCTGACAGGGCCGGAGGAAAAACTGTTTTTT.